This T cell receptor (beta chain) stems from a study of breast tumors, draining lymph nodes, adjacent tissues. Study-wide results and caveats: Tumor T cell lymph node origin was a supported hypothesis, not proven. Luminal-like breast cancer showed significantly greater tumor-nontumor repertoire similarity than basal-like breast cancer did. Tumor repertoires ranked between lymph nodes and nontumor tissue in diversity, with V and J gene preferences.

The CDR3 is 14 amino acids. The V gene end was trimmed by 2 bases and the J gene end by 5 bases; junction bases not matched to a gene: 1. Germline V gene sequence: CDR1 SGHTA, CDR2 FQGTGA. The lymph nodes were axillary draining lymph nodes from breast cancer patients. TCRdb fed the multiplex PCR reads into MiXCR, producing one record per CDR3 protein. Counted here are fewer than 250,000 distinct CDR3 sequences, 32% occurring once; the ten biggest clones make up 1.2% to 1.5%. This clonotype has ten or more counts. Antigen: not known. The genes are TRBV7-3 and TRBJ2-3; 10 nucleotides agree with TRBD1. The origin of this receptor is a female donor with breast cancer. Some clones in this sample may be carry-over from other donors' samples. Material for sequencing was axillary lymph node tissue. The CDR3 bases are TGTGCCAGCAGCTTAGGGACAGGGGTAGATACGCAGTATTTT. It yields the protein CASSLGTGVDTQYF.